The clone carrying this T cell receptor (beta chain) has just a few counts. As yet, its antigen is unknown. The data stem from a study of beta chain features in type 1 diabetes. Across the study: What patients shared with healthy donors was a similar profile of age, gender and cell yields. Study-level results: For Type 1 diabetes patients, all four CD4+ subsets carried TCRB CDR3s that were moderately but significantly shorter. Among type 1 diabetes patients, VDJ junctions had fewer insertions and more deletions.

The CDR3 length is 15 residues. The V end was cut by 6 bases, the J end by 4 bases, with 17 bases between. CDR1 MGHDK and CDR2 SYGVNS come from the germline V gene. Of the isolated RNA, all was reverse transcribed, and so the sequenced material was expressed TCRB transcripts. Measured with immunoSEQ multiplex PCR; TCRdb has only the in-frame clones, and not every one. The sample lists about 210,000 clones, under 13% occurring once. Post-sort purity exceeded 95% for all sorted populations. This chain links TRBV25-1 with TRBJ2-3; D gene uncertain. The specimen was central memory CD4+ T cells from blood. The source is a man aged 18 to 35 in good health. The CDR3 DNA follows: TGTGCCAGCAGAGGACCCTGGGGTGACGCAGATACGCAGTATTTT. Amino acids: CASRGPWGDADTQYF.